The 22 T cell receptor beta chains presented below share a single source sample, sequenced in a study of identical twins. TCRdb ran MiXCR on the 5' RACE reads and lists one entry per CDR3 protein. The sample consists of about 340,000 distinct CDR3 sequences, roughly 12% of them appearing once. This same sample was also taken into another study, of yellow fever vaccine responses in identical twins.

The sequenced sample was CD8+ T cells sorted from blood. These receptors were collected from a young woman in good health.

The chain employs TRBV12-3 or TRBV12-4 and TRBJ2-5, with 11 bases aligning to TRBD1. The V and J ends lost 3 bases and 3 bases, in that order; junction bases with no gene match: 15. The CDR3 runs to 19 residues. The DNA of the CDR3 is TGTGCCAGCAGTTTTGGGTTTTGGGGGGACAGGGGGATCGAAGAGACCCAGTACTTC. Residues: CASSFGFWGDRGIEETQYF.

V gene TRBV7-9 combines with J gene TRBJ1-2, with D hard to call. This CDR3 is built from 13 residues. Germline V gene sequence: CDR1 SEHNR, CDR2 FQNEAQ (reference sequence). V lost 2 bases and J 2 bases, leaving 6 bases between the germline ends. CDR3 loop: CASSLPTNYGYTF. In DNA, the CDR3 is TGTGCCAGCAGCTTACCTACCAACTATGGCTACACCTTC.

This clonotype has only a few counts. This chain uses TRBV5-5 with TRBJ2-7, with 8 bases lining up with TRBD1. With V trimmed by 3 bases and J by 5 bases, 10 bases remained unmatched. This CDR3 region has 15 residues. CDR1 and CDR2 from the germline V gene are SGHKS and YYEKEE (reference sequence). DNA for the CDR3: TGTGCCAGCAGCTCGCCGGGACAGGCTTACCACGAGCAGTACGTC. This codes for CASSSPGQAYHEQYV.

The rearrangement uses TRBV7-8 and TRBJ1-4; TRBD1 might be the D (5 bases). This CDR3 spans 13 amino acids. Germline CDR1 and CDR2: SGHVS and FQNEAQ. Trimming removed 0 bases at V and 9 bases at J, with 8 bases between. In nucleotides, the CDR3 is TGTGCCAGCAGCTTAGCGCGGGGACAAAAACTGTTTTTT. Encoded protein: CASSLARGQKLFF.

CDR3 coding DNA: TGTGCCAGCAGGGACAGGGGGAAAGGCTACACCTTC. It encodes CASRDRGKGYTF. The rearrangement joins TRBV9 to TRBJ1-2; 10 bases agree with TRBD1. Trimming took 5 bases from V and 8 from J; bases not matched to a gene: 3. Germline CDR1 is SGDLS and CDR2 is YYNGEE. This CDR3 has 12 residues.

There are a few counts of this clonotype. This chain joins TRBV5-1 and TRBJ2-5, with TRBD1 matching 9 bases. The CDR3 sequence is 15 residues long. CDR1 and CDR2 from the germline V gene are SGHRS and YFSETQ. Trimming at V came to 0 bases and at J to 4 bases, leaving 4 bases not matched to a gene. The CDR3 DNA sequence: TGCGCCAGCAGCTTGGACAGGGGGCGCTTAGAGACCCAGTACTTC. It is translated as CASSLDRGRLETQYF.

In this sample, this clonotype turned up once. The chain employs TRBV24-1 and TRBJ2-5; D remains ambiguous. Germline V gene lookup returns CDR1 KGHDR and CDR2 SFDVKD. V lost 1 base and J lost 5, with 10 bases in between. The CDR3 is 14 residues long. CDR3 bases: TGTGCCACCAGTGATTTTAATGGTAGGGAGACCCAGTACTTC. Amino acid sequence: CATSDFNGRETQYF.

The V and J genes are TRBV6-5 and TRBJ1-1; the D is unclear. The V end was cut by 0 bases, the J end by 5 bases, with 7 bases between. The length of the CDR3 is 13 residues. The germline gives CDR1 MNHEY, CDR2 SVGAGI. The CDR3 DNA sequence: TGTGCCAGCAGTTACTCGGCGTGGACTGAAGCTTTCTTT. Translated: CASSYSAWTEAFF.

This clonotype was observed at least ten times. The rearrangement joins TRBV29-1 to TRBJ2-1; weak D call: TRBD2 (6 bases). This CDR3 region has 12 residues. Trimming cost V 7 bases and J 1 base, with 8 bases left between them. Germline CDR1 reads SQVTM; CDR2 reads ANQGSEA. CDR3 DNA sequence: TGCAGCGCAGGAGGGTCCTACAATGAGCAGTTCTTC. Protein product: CSAGGSYNEQFF.

Ten or more counts support this clonotype. V gene TRBV12-3 or TRBV12-4 combines with J gene TRBJ1-2; possibly TRBD1 for D (5 bases). The CDR3 runs 13 residues. With 5 bases removed from V and 2 bases from J, the gap between germline ends came to 9 bases. The CDR3, as DNA: TGTGCCAGCAGTCAGACAGAAAACTATGGCTACACCTTC. Translation: CASSQTENYGYTF.

This clonotype was detected a few times. The chain uses TRBV6-6 and TRBJ2-7; D is uncertain. Per the germline V gene, CDR1 is MNHNY and CDR2 is SVGAGI (reference sequence). V was shortened by 6 bases and J by 5 bases, with 14 bases between the two germline ends. CDR3 length equals 13 residues. CDR3 sequence (DNA): TGTGCCAGCAGCACTGGGCTTAATGACGAGCAGTACTTC. Translating it yields CASSTGLNDEQYF.

This chain uses TRBV28 with TRBJ2-7; no clear D. Deletions cut 7 bases from V and 3 bases from J, with 16 bases between. CDR1 MDHEN and CDR2 SYDVKM come from the germline V gene. The CDR3 contains 14 residues. The CDR3 loop reads CASTSVWTNYEQYF. In nucleotides, the CDR3 is TGTGCCAGCACCTCCGTTTGGACCAACTACGAGCAGTACTTC.

The CDR3 DNA reads TGTGCCAGCAGCGCCGCGGGACACCAAGAGACCCAGTACTTC. Its protein product is CASSAAGHQETQYF. The rearrangement links TRBV7-9 to TRBJ2-5; possibly TRBD2 for D (6 bases). Germline V CDR1 and CDR2: SEHNR, FQNEAQ (reference sequence). V dropped 5 bases and J dropped 0 bases, with 10 bases sitting between them. The CDR3 has 14 amino acids.

This chain uses TRBV29-1 with TRBJ2-1; 9 positions match TRBD1. J lost 8 bases, V lost 6 bases, and 14 bases had no gene match. CDR1 and CDR2 (germline): SQVTM, ANQGSEA. CDR3 length: 15 amino acids. The CDR3: CSVCPGGQGPDEQFF. The CDR3 DNA sequence: TGCAGCGTCTGCCCCGGGGGACAGGGTCCGGATGAGCAGTTCTTC.

In this sample, this clonotype turned up a few times. The chain combines TRBV29-1 with TRBJ1-1; a weak D match, TRBD1 (5 bases). V dropped 6 bases and J dropped 1 base, with 12 bases sitting between them. Per germline, CDR1 SQVTM and CDR2 ANQGSEA. The CDR3 is made up of 13 amino acids. CDR3 residues: CSVETDRNTEAFF. The CDR3 nucleotides are TGCAGCGTCGAAACCGACAGGAACACTGAAGCTTTCTTT.

The V and J genes are TRBV28 and TRBJ2-1; tentative D call: TRBD1 (6 bases). V was clipped by 5 bases and J by 6 bases, with 20 bases between them. The CDR3 consists of 16 residues. Germline CDR1 and CDR2: MDHEN and SYDVKM. For the CDR3, the DNA is TGTGCCAGCAGTACCACGGAAGTGGGGGCGCGCAATGAGCAGTTCTTC. Translated: CASSTTEVGARNEQFF.

The rearrangement links TRBV6-5 to TRBJ2-2; no firm D call. This CDR3 is built from 15 residues. V shed 0 bases and J shed 1 base, with 6 bases lying between them. Germline CDR1 reads MNHEY; CDR2 reads SVGAGI. The CDR3 bases are TGTGCCAGCAGTTACTCCGTGAAGAACACCGGGGAGCTGTTTTTT. This gives the protein CASSYSVKNTGELFF.

A few counts support this clonotype. This rearrangement joins TRBV27 to TRBJ2-1; 7 bases match TRBD2. The CDR3 extends over 14 amino acids. Germline V gene sequence: CDR1 MNHEY, CDR2 SMNVEV (reference sequence). Germline trimming cut 7 bases from V and 8 bases from J; bases unmatched to any gene: 11. The CDR3 bases are TGTGCCAGCAACTCCGGACTAGGTATTGATGAGCAGTTCTTC. Amino acid sequence: CASNSGLGIDEQFF.

This chain links TRBV25-1 with TRBJ1-1, with 9 bases matching TRBD1. Germline V gene lookup returns CDR1 MGHDK and CDR2 SYGVNS. The V segment lost 9 bases and the J segment 5 bases; nucleotides outside the gene matches: 10. This CDR3 contains 14 residues. The CDR3: CASRIGTGQTEAFF. As DNA, the CDR3 is TGTGCCAGTCGAATCGGGACAGGGCAAACTGAAGCTTTCTTT.

In this sample, this clonotype turned up a few times. This chain links TRBV28 with TRBJ2-3, with D tentatively TRBD2 (5 bases). Germline-derived CDR1 and CDR2 are MDHEN and SYDVKM. The ends were cut back, 2 bases at V and 2 bases at J, with 14 bases in the middle. This CDR3 is built from 16 residues. CDR3 nucleotides: TGTGCCAGCAGTTTAATAGGGCTAGCCGACACAGATACGCAGTATTTT. Its translation: CASSLIGLADTDTQYF.

The chain couples TRBV7-9 to TRBJ2-7; 8 nucleotides align to TRBD1. This CDR3 comprises 14 residues. CDR1 and CDR2 (germline): SEHNR, FQNEAQ (reference sequence). The J segment lost 1 base and the V segment lost 3 bases, leaving 2 bases of the junction unmatched. CDR3 coding DNA: TGTGCCAGCAGCTTTAGACAGGGGTCCTACGAGCAGTACTTC. Translation: CASSFRQGSYEQYF.

This clonotype was seen a few times. This chain connects TRBV7-9 to TRBJ2-1; D uncertain. The length of the CDR3 is 12 residues. Germline CDR1 reads SEHNR; CDR2 reads FQNEAQ (reference sequence). V lost 3 bases and J 8 bases, leaving 8 bases between the germline ends. The CDR3 loop is CASSFRFDEQFF. CDR3 sequence (DNA): TGTGCCAGCAGCTTCCGATTTGATGAGCAGTTCTTC.